Below are 8 T cell receptor beta chains sequenced from a single sample in a study of cytomegalovirus exposure and HLA in healthy donors (dated by TCRdb to about 2017). Receptor amplification or capture employed the immunoSEQ multiplex PCR assay. The multiplex PCR relied on a mix of 60 forward primers for TCR Vbeta segments and 13 reverse primers for TCR Jbeta segments. TCRdb limited this immuneACCESS table to in-frame rearrangements with V and J called. A share of clones is missing; checked studies link under half to unresolved V genes, and the rest is unexplained. Recorded for this sample are around 160,000 clones; roughly four fifths of them occurred a single time. Jointly, the top ten make up roughly 0.99% of the sample. Specimen: PBMCs. These receptor sequences come from a woman aged 40 to 49 in good health and CMV-seronegative.

This chain connects TRBV6-1 to TRBJ1-2, with 8 bases aligning to TRBD1. The CDR3 is 13 amino acids. The junction had 5 bases not matched to a gene; V was cut back by 7 bases and J by 4 bases. Germline CDR1 reads MNHNS; CDR2 reads SASEGT. The CDR3, as DNA: TGTGCCAGCATTGGACAGGGTGTCTATGGCTACACCTTC. It translates to CASIGQGVYGYTF.

The CDR3, as DNA: TGTGCCAGCAAGCGGGATATGATGGAGACCCAGTACTTC. It yields the protein CASKRDMMETQYF. This chain joins TRBV2 and TRBJ2-5; 7 positions match TRBD2. V trimming: 7 bases; J trimming: 5 bases; junction bases outside the gene matches: 7. Looked up from germline, CDR1 is SNHLY and CDR2 is FYNNEI. The CDR3 extends over 13 amino acids.

The chain has TRBV6-1 and TRBJ2-7; the D gene is possibly TRBD2 (5 bases). Per the germline V gene, CDR1 is MNHNS and CDR2 is SASEGT. V was pared by 0 bases and J by 2 bases, with 20 bases between. This CDR3 comprises 18 residues. DNA of the CDR3: TGTGCCAGCAGTGAAGCCCAGCTGCCTTCGGAGGTCACCTACGAGCAGTACTTC. Its protein product is CASSEAQLPSEVTYEQYF.

The V gene is TRBV7-8, the J gene TRBJ1-1, with D unclear. CDR3 length: 14 residues. Trimming cost V 4 bases and J 4 bases, with 13 bases left between them. Germline CDR1 and CDR2: SGHVS and FQNEAQ. The CDR3 nucleotides are TGTGCCAGCAGCTCCCGACTGGAACCCACTGAAGCTTTCTTT. Its translation: CASSSRLEPTEAFF. The variable domain in full, with the rest retrieved from reference TRBV7-8 and TRBJ1-1, is GAGVSQSPRYKVAKRGQDVALRCDPISGHVSLFWYQQALGQGPEFLTYFQNEAQLDKSGLPSDRFFAERPEGSVSTLKIQRTQQEDSAVYLCASSSRLEPTEAFFGQGTRLTVV.

This clone was seen a single time. The sample carries other DNA sequences with the same CDR3. V is TRBV2 and J is TRBJ2-2; tentative D call: TRBD1 (5 bases). The CDR3 covers 15 residues. Trimming pared 0 bases from V and 0 bases from J, leaving 5 bases between. Germline V gene data show CDR1 as SNHLY and CDR2 as FYNNEI. In DNA form, the CDR3 reads TGTGCCAGCAGTGAAGCGGGGCCGAACACCGGGGAGCTGTTTTTT. Encoded protein: CASSEAGPNTGELFF.

V is TRBV27 and J is TRBJ2-7; TRBD2 matches at 14 bases. With V trimmed by 4 bases and J by 2 bases, 7 bases remained unmatched. Germline-derived CDR1 and CDR2 are MNHEY and SMNVEV (reference sequence). The length of the CDR3 is 17 residues. CDR3 amino acids: CASSSLGLAGVPYEQYF. DNA of the CDR3: TGTGCCAGCAGTTCCCTGGGACTAGCGGGAGTCCCCTACGAGCAGTACTTC.

The chain carries TRBV6-1 and TRBJ2-3; 8 positions agree with TRBD2. The CDR3 has 15 amino acids. The junction had 9 bases not matched to a gene; V was cut back by 6 bases and J by 4 bases. Germline V gene sequence: CDR1 MNHNS, CDR2 SASEGT. The DNA of the CDR3 is TGTGCCAGCAGCCCTAAAAGCGGGAGCCCAGATACGCAGTATTTT. It codes for CASSPKSGSPDTQYF.

The rearrangement joins TRBV6-1 to TRBJ2-1; tentatively, D is TRBD1 (6 bases). There are 14 residues in the CDR3. Trimming pared 7 bases from V and 5 bases from J, leaving 15 bases between. Germline V gene data show CDR1 as MNHNS and CDR2 as SASEGT. In DNA form, the CDR3 reads TGTGCCAGCATATCAGGGGACCTCAACAATGAGCAGTTCTTC. It translates to CASISGDLNNEQFF.